This T cell receptor (beta chain) was found in a study of type 1 regulatory T cells (dated by TCRdb to the early 2020s). For the wider study: An in vitro protocol by which a Tr1-enriched, alloantigen-specific CD4 T cell product named T-allo10 was generated was characterized in the study. T-allo10 was under clinical evaluation in patients with hematological malignancies receiving allogeneic hematopoietic stem cell transplantation.

Sequenced using an Illumina MiSeq. TCRdb applied fastp at Q25 and MiXCR to the public reads, then kept only in-frame beta chains. CDR3 protein sequences are deduplicated, and each keeps its most common genes and DNA. This sample lists 80,000 to 100,000 distinct CDR3 sequences; less than 40% were detected once. Of the sample, 2% to 2.5% is held by the ten largest clones. In this sample, this clonotype turned up a few times. Its antigen remains undetermined. No base quality information exists; no much larger clone differs at one position. V is clipped by 2 bases and J by 5 bases, and the sequence between their germline boundaries is 19 bases long. Counted from cysteine to phenylalanine, this CDR3 has 17 amino acids. This entry keeps only the CDR3 DNA: 51 bases, framed from base 1. CDR1 and CDR2, looked up from the germline V gene, are SGHVS and FQNEAQ.

This receptor was identified in a human donor in good health. The sequencing input was CD4+ T cells, either the whole sample or a sorted fraction (not recorded which). The sequence joins TRBV7-8 to TRBJ1-5; D gene: possibly TRBD1, on 5 matching bases. The DNA sequence is TGTGCCAGCAGCTTAAGTCAGGGAGCGGGATTTGATCAGCCCCAGCATTTT. Translated, it gives CASSLSQGAGFDQPQHF.